This T cell receptor beta chain comes out of a study of cytomegalovirus exposure and HLA in healthy donors. It was with 60 Vbeta and 13 Jbeta primers that the PCR ran. The data were produced by immunoSEQ multiplex PCR, yet TCRdb's version contains in-frame clones alone and is incomplete. The data hold 170,000 or so clones, with around 80% observed a single time. Overall study findings and caveats: An assumption of roughly uniform sequencing depth across donors underlay the presence/absence analyses. Most sequenced TCRs were rare (though some public TCRs occurred in many donors). Among CMV-associated TCR beta chains, most appeared HLA-restricted in a later analysis.

For this clone: Its antigen is as yet unknown.

The clonotype comes from a woman between 25 and 40 years old in good health and CMV-seropositive. The sequenced sample consisted of PBMCs.

The CDR3 nucleotides are TGTGCCAGCAGCGTAGCTCCGACTAGCCAAGGGGGCTACGAGCAGTACTTC. Its translation is CASSVAPTSQGGYEQYF. The chain combines TRBV9 with TRBJ2-7; weak D call: TRBD2 (7 bases). V lost 0 bases to trimming and J lost 3 bases, with 19 bases between them. The CDR3 consists of 17 residues. CDR1 SGDLS and CDR2 YYNGEE come from the germline V gene.